This T cell receptor beta chain was found in a study of T-cell reconstitution after alpha-beta-depleted transplantation in children. This CDR3 comprises 15 residues. The J segment lost 5 bases and the V segment lost 6 bases, leaving 10 bases of the junction unmatched. Germline assignment: CDR1 KGHSH and CDR2 LQKENI. Library preparation (for TCRbeta) was performed with unique molecular identifiers. TCRdb fed the PCR reads into MiXCR, producing one record per CDR3 protein. This sample has some 300,000 distinct CDR3 sequences, with 6.5% to 9% found just once. This clonotype was seen repeatedly, ten times or more. Antigen unknown. General study results and limits: Reports say that about two months after transplant, the alpha-beta T cells came out of several hundred graft clones that had expanded. The study traced high day-60 TCRbeta diversity in some patients to surviving recipient T cells and thymic progenitors. Newly produced T cells mostly provided counts and TCRbeta diversity after one year, as hyperexpanded clones declined.

The genes are TRBV18 and TRBJ2-1, with 7 bases lining up with TRBD2. The source material was peripheral blood, sampled 360 days after TCRalphabeta/CD19-depleted stem cell transplant. This TCR was recovered from a female patient aged 2-10 years who had a stem cell transplant for Fanconi anemia, so the T cells may come from the graft donor. The CDR3 region is CASSRDYLAHNEQFF. CDR3 DNA: TGTGCCAGCTCGCGGGACTACCTAGCCCACAATGAGCAGTTCTTC.